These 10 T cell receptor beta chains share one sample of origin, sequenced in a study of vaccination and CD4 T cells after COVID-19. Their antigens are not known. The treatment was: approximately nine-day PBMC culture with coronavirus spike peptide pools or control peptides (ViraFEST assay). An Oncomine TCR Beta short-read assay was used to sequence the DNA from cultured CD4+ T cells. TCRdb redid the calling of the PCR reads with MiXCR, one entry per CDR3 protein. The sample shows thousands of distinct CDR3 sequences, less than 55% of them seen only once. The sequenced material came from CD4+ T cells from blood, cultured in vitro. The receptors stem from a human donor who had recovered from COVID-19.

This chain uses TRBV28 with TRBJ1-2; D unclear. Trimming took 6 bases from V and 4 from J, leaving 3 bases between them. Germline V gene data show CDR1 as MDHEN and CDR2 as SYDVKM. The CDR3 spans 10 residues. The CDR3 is CASRAYGYTF. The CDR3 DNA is TGTGCCAGCAGGGCCTATGGCTACACCTTC.

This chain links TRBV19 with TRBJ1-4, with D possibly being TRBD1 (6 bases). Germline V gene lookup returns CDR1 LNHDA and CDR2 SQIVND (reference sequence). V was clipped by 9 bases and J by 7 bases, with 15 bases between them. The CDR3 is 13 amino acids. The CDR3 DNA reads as TGTGCCAGCAGAGGACAGCTGGGTGAAAAACTGTTTTTT. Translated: CASRGQLGEKLFF.

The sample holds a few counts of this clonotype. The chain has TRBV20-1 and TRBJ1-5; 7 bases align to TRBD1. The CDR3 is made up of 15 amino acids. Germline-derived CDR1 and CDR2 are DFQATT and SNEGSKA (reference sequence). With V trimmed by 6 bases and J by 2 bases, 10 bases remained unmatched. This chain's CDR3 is CSASAGGWGNQPQHF. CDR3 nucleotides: TGCAGTGCGAGTGCAGGGGGTTGGGGCAATCAGCCCCAGCATTTT.

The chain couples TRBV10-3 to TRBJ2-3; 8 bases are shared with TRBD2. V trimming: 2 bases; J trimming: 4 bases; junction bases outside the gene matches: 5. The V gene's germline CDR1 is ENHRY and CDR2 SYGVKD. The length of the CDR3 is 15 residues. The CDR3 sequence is CAISERGGWSDTQYF. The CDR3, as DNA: TGTGCCATCAGTGAGCGGGGGGGTTGGTCAGATACGCAGTATTTT.

Here the CDR3 reads CASSFQAVGNYEQYF. CDR3 DNA sequence: TGTGCCAGCAGCTTCCAGGCGGTGGGGAACTACGAGCAGTACTTC. The chain recombines TRBV7-2 with TRBJ2-7; D unclear. V lost 3 bases and J lost 3, with 15 bases in between. Germline-derived CDR1 and CDR2 are SGHTA and FQGNSA. The CDR3 extends over 15 amino acids.

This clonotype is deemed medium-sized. The CDR3 DNA reads as TGTGCCAGCGGGGGCAATGAGCAGTTCTTC. It codes for CASGGNEQFF. This chain joins TRBV2 and TRBJ2-1; D is tentatively TRBD1 or TRBD2 (5 bases each). Germline loops: CDR1 SNHLY, CDR2 FYNNEI. Trimming cost V 8 bases and J 6 bases, with 5 bases left between them. CDR3 length: 10 amino acids.

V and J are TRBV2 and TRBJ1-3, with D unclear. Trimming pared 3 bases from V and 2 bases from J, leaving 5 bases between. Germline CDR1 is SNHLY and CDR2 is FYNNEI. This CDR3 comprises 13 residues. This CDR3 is CASSDVAGNTIYF. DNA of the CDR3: TGTGCCAGCAGTGATGTAGCTGGAAACACCATATATTTT.

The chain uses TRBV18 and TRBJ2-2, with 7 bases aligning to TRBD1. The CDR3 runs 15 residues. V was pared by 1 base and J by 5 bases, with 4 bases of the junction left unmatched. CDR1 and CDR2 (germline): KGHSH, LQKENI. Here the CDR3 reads CASSPQGAATGELFF. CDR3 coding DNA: TGTGCCAGCTCACCACAGGGGGCGGCTACCGGGGAGCTGTTTTTT.

CDR3 loop: CASSLAGLELRTQYF. The DNA of the CDR3 is TGTGCCAGCAGCTTAGCGGGCCTGGAGTTAAGGACCCAGTACTTC. The rearrangement uses TRBV11-3 and TRBJ2-5; D uncertain. The germline V gene has CDR1 SGHNT and CDR2 YENEEA. The CDR3 runs 15 residues. Trimming took off 1 base at V and 7 bases at J, with 16 bases between the two ends.

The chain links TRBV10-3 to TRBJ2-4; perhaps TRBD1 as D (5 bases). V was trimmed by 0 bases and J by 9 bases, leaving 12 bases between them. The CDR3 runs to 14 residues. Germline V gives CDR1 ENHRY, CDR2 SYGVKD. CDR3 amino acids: CAISESRDEGIQYF. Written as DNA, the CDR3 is TGTGCCATCAGTGAGTCCAGGGATGAAGGCATTCAGTACTTC.